The 22 T cell receptor beta chains in this list originate from one sample, sequenced in a study of blood T cell repertoires in COVID-19. Clones were sequenced by immunoSEQ multiplex PCR, and TCRdb holds only the in-frame ones, with some missing. The top ten clones hold just under 25% of a sample with roughly 88,000 clones, about two thirds of them seen once. Sequencing was done on a sample of peripheral blood. Receptors originate from an older woman in a cohort sampled during active or convalescent COVID-19.

This clone was counted between two and nine times. The chain employs TRBV9 and TRBJ2-1; TRBD2 matches 7 bases. The V gene end was trimmed by 2 bases and the J gene end by 4 bases; junction bases not matched to a gene: 9. This CDR3 has 16 residues. Germline V gene sequence: CDR1 SGDLS, CDR2 YYNGEE. CDR3 bases: TGTGCCAGCAGCGTTCTGGCTTGGGGGGGATACAATGAGCAGTTCTTC. This translates into CASSVLAWGGYNEQFF.

This clone came up a few times. This rearrangement joins TRBV6-5 to TRBJ1-5; TRBD1 is a possible D gene (5 bases). Germline V gene data show CDR1 as MNHEY and CDR2 as SVGAGI. The V end was cut by 5 bases, the J end by 8 bases, with 13 bases between. The CDR3 runs to 13 residues. CDR3 sequence (DNA): TGTGCCAGCAGTCGGCGGGACGGAGAGCCCCAGCATTTT. This codes for CASSRRDGEPQHF.

The sample holds a few counts of this clone. The V and J genes are TRBV6-1 and TRBJ2-7, with 11 bases that match TRBD2. Germline CDR1 reads MNHNS; CDR2 reads SASEGT. J gave up 6 bases and V 2 bases, and 9 bases lay outside the gene matches. This CDR3 contains 16 residues. In nucleotides, the CDR3 is TGTGCCAGCAGTGAAAATCTAGCGGGGGGCCACATCGAGCAGTACTTC. It encodes CASSENLAGGHIEQYF.

The rearrangement joins TRBV4-3 to TRBJ1-4, with D tentatively TRBD1 (5 bases). The CDR3 has 14 amino acids. With 0 bases removed from V and 8 bases from J, the gap between germline ends came to 10 bases. Per the germline V gene, CDR1 is LGHNA and CDR2 is YSLEER. The CDR3 DNA reads as TGCGCCAGCAGCCAAGACAGGGCCGGCGAAAAACTGTTTTTT. Encoded protein: CASSQDRAGEKLFF.

The CDR3 protein is CASSQGRQLRTGKSSYEQYF. The CDR3 region has the DNA TGTGCCAGCAGCCAAGGTAGGCAACTGAGGACAGGTAAAAGCTCCTACGAGCAGTACTTC. V and J are TRBV3-1 (or the pseudogene TRBV3-2) and TRBJ2-7; the match to TRBD1 covers 7 bases. Germline loops: CDR1 LGHDT, CDR2 YNNKEL (reference sequence). This CDR3 is built from 20 residues. V shed 1 base, J shed 0 bases, and the junction held 18 bases outside the gene matches.

This clone was counted between two and nine times. CDR3 sequence: CASSLQGPTGELFF. In DNA form, the CDR3 reads TGTGCCAGCAGCTTACAGGGTCCCACCGGGGAGCTGTTTTTT. The V call is TRBV7-3, the J call TRBJ2-2, with D perhaps matching TRBD1 (5 bases). This CDR3 region has 14 residues. The germline CDR1 and CDR2 sequences are SGHTA and FQGTGA. With 2 bases removed from V and 4 bases from J, the gap between germline ends came to 8 bases.

The chain uses TRBV27 and TRBJ2-2; perhaps TRBD1 as D (6 bases). CDR1 and CDR2 (germline): MNHEY, SMNVEV (reference sequence). Trimming left V 4 bases short and J 3 bases short, with 9 bases between. The CDR3 spans 14 residues. The CDR3 protein is CASSSGQYTGELFF. The DNA for the CDR3 is TGTGCCAGCAGTTCGGGACAATACACCGGGGAGCTGTTTTTT.

The chain uses TRBV23-1 and TRBJ2-5, with a possible D match to TRBD1 (5 bases). TRBV23-1 falls under the ORF class, with uncertain function. V lost 4 bases to trimming and J lost 2 bases, with 11 bases between them. The CDR3 consists of 14 residues. The CDR3 here is CASSRRQQQETQYF. Written as DNA, the CDR3 is TGCGCCAGCAGTCGAAGACAGCAACAAGAGACCCAGTACTTC.

This clone was counted a single time. This chain connects TRBV3-1 (or the pseudogene TRBV3-2) to TRBJ2-2; 10 bases are a match to TRBD2. The CDR3 length is 18 residues. Germline lookup yields CDR1 LGHDT and CDR2 YNNKEL (reference sequence). With 0 bases clipped from V and 6 bases from J, the junction kept 10 bases outside the gene matches. CDR3 protein: CASSQEPSGGSISGELFF. Written as DNA, the CDR3 is TGTGCCAGCAGCCAAGAACCTAGCGGGGGCTCTATTTCCGGGGAGCTGTTTTTT.

This chain connects TRBV27 to TRBJ1-2; D is unresolved. Germline lookup yields CDR1 MNHEY and CDR2 SMNVEV (reference sequence). Trimming pared 4 bases from V and 5 bases from J, leaving 14 bases between. CDR3 length equals 14 residues. CDR3 DNA: TGTGCCAGCAGTTCTACCGGGGTTGGGTATGGCTACACCTTC. It is translated as CASSSTGVGYGYTF.

The chain combines TRBV19 with TRBJ1-3; tentatively, D is TRBD1 (5 bases). V was clipped by 2 bases and J by 0 bases, with 17 bases between them. The CDR3 covers 18 residues. Germline values: CDR1 LNHDA, CDR2 SQIVND (reference sequence). The CDR3 sequence is CASSILTGDFLSGNTIYF. The CDR3 coding sequence is TGTGCCAGTAGTATACTTACGGGGGACTTCCTCTCTGGAAACACCATATATTTT. The entire variable domain, with the rest obtained from reference TRBV19 and TRBJ1-3, is as follows: DGGITQSPKYLFRKEGQNVTLSCEQNLNHDAMYWYRQDPGQGLRLIYYSQIVNDFQKGDIAEGYSVSREKKESFPLTVTSAQKNPTAFYLCASSILTGDFLSGNTIYFGEGSWLTVV.

This chain links TRBV6-1 with TRBJ2-5; 10 bases map to TRBD1. Germline-derived CDR1 and CDR2 are MNHNS and SASEGT. This CDR3 is built from 16 residues. Unmatched junction bases numbered 10, after V lost 4 bases and J lost 5 bases. CDR3 DNA: TGTGCCAGCAGTGGCCGACAGGGGGCGTATTCCGAGACCCAGTACTTC. Its translation: CASSGRQGAYSETQYF.

This clone was observed a handful of times. The sample holds other DNA sequences that translate to the same CDR3. The chain joins TRBV5-1 to TRBJ2-7, with TRBD2 matching 8 bases. J gave up 3 bases and V 1 base, and 3 bases lay outside the gene matches. The CDR3 consists of 14 residues. CDR1 is SGHRS and CDR2 is YFSETQ in the germline V gene. CDR3 sequence reads: CASSLTSGGYEQYF. The CDR3, as DNA: TGCGCCAGCAGCTTGACCAGCGGGGGCTACGAGCAGTACTTC.

V and J are TRBV2 and TRBJ2-7, with D hard to call. The CDR3 covers 11 residues. The germline V gene encodes CDR1 SNHLY and CDR2 FYNNEI. Trimming shortened V by 4 bases and J by 4 bases, and 5 bases separated the two germline ends. The CDR3 here is CASSGSYEQYF. In nucleotides, the CDR3 is TGTGCCAGCAGTGGTTCGTACGAGCAGTACTTC.

This clone has at least ten counts. The chain recombines TRBV4-1 with TRBJ2-7, with D maybe TRBD2 (6 bases). The CDR3 consists of 15 residues. Germline assignment: CDR1 MGHRA and CDR2 YSYEKL. V was shortened by 0 bases and J by 7 bases, with 16 bases between the two germline ends. The chain's CDR3 is CASSQERGGLGEQYF. CDR3 in DNA: TGCGCCAGCAGCCAAGAAAGGGGAGGCCTGGGGGAGCAGTACTTC.

This clone was detected many times. The genes are TRBV5-4 and TRBJ2-7, with D possibly being TRBD1 (5 bases). Trimming left V 4 bases short and J 3 bases short, with 11 bases between. The germline V gene has CDR1 SGHNT and CDR2 YYREEE (reference sequence). This CDR3 spans 13 amino acids. CDR3 coding DNA: TGTGCCAGCAGCCCCGGTAGGGGCTACGAGCAGTACTTC. Its translation: CASSPGRGYEQYF.

This chain connects TRBV10-3 to TRBJ2-7; no clear D. The CDR3 covers 11 residues. The germline gives CDR1 ENHRY, CDR2 SYGVKD. V gave up 10 bases and J gave up 3 bases, with 10 bases separating them. The CDR3 protein is CATSILYEQYF. Here the CDR3 DNA reads TGTGCCACCAGCATACTCTACGAGCAGTACTTC.

The chain carries TRBV9 and TRBJ2-1, with a weak D call TRBD1 (5 bases). With 7 bases removed from V and 5 bases from J, the gap between germline ends came to 13 bases. Per germline, CDR1 SGDLS and CDR2 YYNGEE. The CDR3 runs to 13 residues. The CDR3 loop is CASSMGQHNEQFF. CDR3 coding DNA: TGTGCCAGCTCAATGGGGCAGCACAATGAGCAGTTCTTC.

V gene TRBV9 combines with J gene TRBJ1-1; D uncertain. With 2 bases removed from V and 1 base from J, the gap between germline ends came to 9 bases. CDR3 size: 14 residues. Per germline, CDR1 SGDLS and CDR2 YYNGEE. The chain's CDR3 is CASSVRQTNTEAFF. CDR3 coding DNA: TGTGCCAGCAGCGTGCGGCAGACGAACACTGAAGCTTTCTTT.

The V gene is TRBV25-1, the J gene TRBJ1-2, with 7 bases identical to TRBD1. V dropped 8 bases and J dropped 1; count of bases not matched to a gene: 7. Germline V gene data show CDR1 as MGHDK and CDR2 as SYGVNS. CDR3 length: 14 residues. The CDR3 region is CASGEQGINYGYTF. The DNA of the CDR3 is TGTGCCAGCGGGGAACAGGGGATTAACTATGGCTACACCTTC.

This clone showed up just a few times. The sample carries other DNA sequences with the same CDR3. The rearrangement uses TRBV29-1 and TRBJ1-2; D perhaps matches TRBD1 (6 bases). There are 12 residues in the CDR3. Trimming stripped 4 bases from V and 0 bases from J, with 6 bases between. Germline-derived CDR1 and CDR2 are SQVTM and ANQGSEA. Here the CDR3 reads CSVGTANYGYTF. The DNA for the CDR3 is TGCAGCGTTGGGACAGCTAACTATGGCTACACCTTC.

V usage is TRBV9 and J usage is TRBJ2-3; possible D gene TRBD2, 6 bases. The V gene's germline CDR1 is SGDLS and CDR2 YYNGEE. V lost 4 bases and J 2 bases, leaving 20 bases between the germline ends. The CDR3 loop spans 17 amino acids. CDR3 sequence: CASSPSWALAFTDTQYF. In nucleotides, the CDR3 is TGTGCCAGCAGCCCGAGTTGGGCCCTAGCGTTCACAGATACGCAGTATTTT.